This passage covers 28 T cell receptor beta chains from one sample sequenced in a study of blood T cell repertoires in COVID-19. Libraries were prepared by immunoSEQ multiplex PCR; TCRdb keeps only in-frame clonotypes and omits some of them. The data hold some 67,000 clones, with roughly 79% observed a single time. Sequenced: peripheral blood. All receptors come from a woman aged 60-75 years with acute or convalescent COVID-19.

This clone was found a few times. The chain has TRBV5-6 and TRBJ2-2; tentatively, D is TRBD2 (5 bases). Looked up from germline, CDR1 is SGHDT and CDR2 is YYEEEE. The CDR3 extends over 15 amino acids. V was trimmed by 2 bases and J by 6 bases, leaving 14 bases between them. CDR3 sequence: CASSFFGEGAGELFF. CDR3 coding DNA: TGTGCCAGCAGCTTCTTCGGGGAAGGCGCCGGGGAGCTGTTTTTT.

Ten or more counts support this clone. The chain uses TRBV27 and TRBJ2-5; 9 nucleotides align to TRBD1. The CDR3 sequence is 15 residues long. Trimming took 5 bases from V and 4 from J; bases not matched to a gene: 8. The germline gives CDR1 MNHEY, CDR2 SMNVEV (reference sequence). CDR3 sequence reads: CASSLLGTGRETQYF. The CDR3 bases are TGTGCCAGCAGTCTATTAGGGACAGGGCGAGAGACCCAGTACTTC.

The genes are TRBV13 and TRBJ2-7; TRBD1 might be the D (5 bases). Trimming took 5 bases from V and 7 from J, leaving 15 bases between them. In germline, CDR1 is PRHDT, CDR2 FYEKMQ (reference sequence). The CDR3 is 13 residues long. CDR3 nucleotides: TGTGCCAGCAGCCCACAGACAGTGATTGAGCAGTACTTC. Translation gives CASSPQTVIEQYF.

The chain links TRBV6-6 to TRBJ2-3; D is uncertain. The ends were cut back, 4 bases at V and 2 bases at J, with 13 bases in the middle. The CDR3 covers 15 residues. Germline V gene sequence: CDR1 MNHNY, CDR2 SVGAGI (reference sequence). In nucleotides, the CDR3 is TGTGCCAGCAGTTCCCGGAGAGCCAACACAGATACGCAGTATTTT. Its translation: CASSSRRANTDTQYF.

This clone was detected once. The chain carries TRBV6-6 and TRBJ1-2; no reliable D call. The CDR3 is 11 residues long. Germline CDR1 MNHNY, CDR2 SVGAGI (reference sequence). V was trimmed by 0 bases and J by 9 bases, leaving 5 bases between them. CDR3 sequence: CASSYSGSYTF. The DNA of the CDR3 is TGTGCCAGCAGTTACTCCGGGAGCTACACCTTC.

The chain recombines TRBV6-2 or TRBV6-3 with TRBJ1-1; D not resolved. The CDR3 has 14 amino acids. In germline, CDR1 is MNHEY, CDR2 SVGEGT. With 2 bases removed from V and 4 bases from J, the gap between germline ends came to 11 bases. CDR3 region: CASSYGGVGTEAFF. CDR3 DNA: TGTGCCAGCAGTTACGGCGGGGTGGGCACTGAAGCTTTCTTT.

This chain uses TRBV11-2 with TRBJ2-7; D might be TRBD1 (6 bases). From germline, CDR1 is SGHAT and CDR2 FQNNGV. The CDR3 totals 14 residues. V was pared by 0 bases and J by 3 bases, with 9 bases between. DNA for the CDR3: TGTGCCAGCAGCTTAGAGGCCAGGGGCTACGAGCAGTACTTC. It encodes CASSLEARGYEQYF.

The CDR3 reads CASSLKTGVYTEAFF. CDR3 DNA: TGCGCCAGCAGCCTTAAAACAGGAGTCTACACTGAAGCTTTCTTT. The chain recombines TRBV5-1 with TRBJ1-1; D is possibly TRBD1 (5 bases). This CDR3 is built from 15 residues. In germline, CDR1 is SGHRS, CDR2 YFSETQ. With 4 bases removed from V and 3 bases from J, the gap between germline ends came to 16 bases.

The chain carries TRBV7-3 and TRBJ2-3; 13 bases are shared with TRBD2. Looked up from germline, CDR1 is SGHTA and CDR2 is FQGTGA. The CDR3 covers 16 residues. The V and J ends lost 5 bases and 2 bases, in that order; junction bases with no gene match: 4. The CDR3 DNA sequence: TGTGCCAGCAGCCAGGGACTAGCGGGGCCCACAGATACGCAGTATTTT. Amino acids: CASSQGLAGPTDTQYF. The whole variable domain, remainder taken from reference TRBV7-3 and TRBJ2-3, is GAGVSQTPSNKVTEKGKYVELRCDPISGHTALYWYRQSLGQGPEFLIYFQGTGAADDSGLPNDRFFAVRPEGSVSTLKIQRTERGDSAVYLCASSQGLAGPTDTQYFGPGTRLTVL.

The rearrangement links TRBV5-1 to TRBJ1-1; perhaps TRBD1 as D (5 bases). Looked up from germline, CDR1 is SGHRS and CDR2 is YFSETQ. V was cut by 3 bases and J by 6 bases, with 12 bases left in between. The CDR3 spans 13 residues. The CDR3 DNA reads as TGCGCCAGCAGCTGGGGGGGAAGCTCTGAAGCTTTCTTT. It translates to CASSWGGSSEAFF.

The chain combines TRBV4-2 with TRBJ1-1; D remains ambiguous. CDR1 and CDR2 from the germline V gene are LGHNA and YNFKEQ. CDR3 size: 11 residues. The ends were cut back, 3 bases at V and 6 bases at J, with 5 bases in the middle. This CDR3 reads CASSQSAEAFF. The CDR3 region has the DNA TGTGCCAGCAGCCAGTCGGCTGAAGCTTTCTTT.

The V call is TRBV5-1, the J call TRBJ2-1, with TRBD1 matching over 12 bases. Trimming at V came to 4 bases and at J to 9 bases, leaving 8 bases not matched to a gene. This CDR3 is 15 amino acids long. The germline V gene has CDR1 SGHRS and CDR2 YFSETQ. The CDR3 DNA follows: TGCGCCAGCAGCGATCCGGGACAGGGGGCGACTGAGCAGTTCTTC. Translating gives CASSDPGQGATEQFF.

V is TRBV15 and J is TRBJ1-1; 7 bases are shared with TRBD1. The V gene's germline CDR1 is LNHNV and CDR2 YYDKDF (reference sequence). Trimming took 0 bases from V and 3 from J; bases not matched to a gene: 4. The CDR3 sequence is 15 residues long. CDR3 bases: TGTGCCACCAGCAGAGATGTGGGACAGTACACTGAAGCTTTCTTT. Protein product: CATSRDVGQYTEAFF.

The chain recombines TRBV27 with TRBJ1-6; 9 nucleotides agree with TRBD1. With 8 bases clipped from V and 10 bases from J, the junction kept 6 bases outside the gene matches. The CDR3 contains 13 residues. The germline V gene encodes CDR1 MNHEY and CDR2 SMNVEV (reference sequence). Here the CDR3 DNA reads TGTGCCAGCTTGGGACAGGGTGGGTCACCCCTCCACTTT. This gives the protein CASLGQGGSPLHF.

This clone has a handful of counts. The gene calls are TRBV13 and TRBJ2-7, with 9 bases matching TRBD1. The CDR3 length is 15 residues. V lost 8 bases to trimming and J lost 2 bases; unmatched junction nucleotides: 10. CDR1 is PRHDT and CDR2 is FYEKMQ in the germline V gene (reference sequence). The CDR3 is CASSGAGTGTYEQYF. In DNA form, the CDR3 reads TGTGCCAGCTCCGGGGCCGGGACAGGGACCTACGAGCAGTACTTC.

The chain combines TRBV19 with TRBJ2-5; TRBD2 aligns across 8 bases. The CDR3 is 18 amino acids. V was clipped by 0 bases and J by 1 base; unmatched bases: 10. Germline-derived CDR1 and CDR2 are LNHDA and SQIVND (reference sequence). CDR3 sequence (DNA): TGTGCCAGTAGTATAGAAATCGAGATAGCGGGGACCCAAGAGACCCAGTACTTC. Translated: CASSIEIEIAGTQETQYF.

The genes are TRBV2 and TRBJ2-3; maybe TRBD1 (5 bases). V was cut by 3 bases and J by 2 bases, with 12 bases left in between. Germline CDR1 reads SNHLY; CDR2 reads FYNNEI. This CDR3 contains 15 residues. The CDR3 coding sequence is TGTGCCAGCAGTGATATTTTAGGGGACACAGATACGCAGTATTTT. It specifies CASSDILGDTDTQYF.

Ten or more counts support this clone. The chain recombines TRBV7-6 with TRBJ2-7; 9 bases line up with TRBD1. The CDR3 covers 15 residues. The germline V gene has CDR1 SGHVS and CDR2 FNYEAQ. V was pared by 5 bases and J by 4 bases, with 9 bases of the junction left unmatched. The CDR3, as DNA: TGTGCCAGCAGCCCGCAACAGGGGGCGTCGTACGAGCAGTACTTC. As protein: CASSPQQGASYEQYF.

The chain has TRBV6-6 and TRBJ1-5, with D possibly matching TRBD1 (5 bases). CDR1 is MNHNY and CDR2 is SVGAGI in the germline V gene (reference sequence). This CDR3 is built from 14 residues. Deletions cut 4 bases from V and 9 bases from J, with 16 bases between. In DNA form, the CDR3 reads TGTGCCAGCAGTTCCTTAAGGGGCGAGTGGCCCCAGCATTTT. It codes for CASSSLRGEWPQHF.

CDR3 amino acids: CASSFTGGRETQYF. Here the CDR3 DNA reads TGTGCCAGCAGTTTTACCGGAGGTCGAGAGACCCAGTACTTC. The rearrangement joins TRBV28 to TRBJ2-5; TRBD2 might be the D (5 bases). The CDR3 runs 14 residues. CDR1 MDHEN and CDR2 SYDVKM come from the germline V gene. V dropped 3 bases and J dropped 4 bases, with 12 bases sitting between them. Full variable domain (missing parts from reference TRBV28 and TRBJ2-5): DVKVTQSSRYLVKRTGEKVFLECVQDMDHENMFWYRQDPGLGLRLIYFSYDVKMKEKGDIPEGYSVSREKKERFSLILESASTNQTSMYLCASSFTGGRETQYFGPGTRLLVL.

The J gene is TRBJ1-4, the V gene TRBV7-9, with 8 bases aligning to TRBD1. With 4 bases clipped from V and 2 bases from J, the junction kept 0 bases outside the gene matches. The germline V gene encodes CDR1 SEHNR and CDR2 FQNEAQ (reference sequence). CDR3 length equals 14 residues. CDR3 bases: TGTGCCAGCAGCTGGACAGGGACTAATGAAAAACTGTTTTTT. Translation gives CASSWTGTNEKLFF.

The V and J genes are TRBV12-3 or TRBV12-4 and TRBJ1-2; D not resolved. Trimming took off 6 bases at V and 9 bases at J, with 17 bases between the two ends. The CDR3 consists of 13 residues. The CDR3 DNA follows: TGTGCCAGCAGCTCCGACGGGAACCCTAGCTACACCTTC. This translates into CASSSDGNPSYTF.

This clone was seen just once. This chain uses TRBV21-1 with TRBJ2-1; the table's TRBD2 call for D was not verified on the DNA. TRBV21-1 is labeled a pseudogene. The CDR3 length is 16 residues. The CDR3: CASSKREGGSYNEQFF. The CDR3 DNA reads TGTGCCAGCAGCAAAAGGGAGGGGGGGTCCTACAATGAGCAGTTCTTC.

Notes on this clone: One junction end disagrees with the germline gene, perhaps due to a read error. The chain recombines TRBV7-6 with TRBJ1-1; 8 bases agree with TRBD1. This CDR3 has 16 amino acids. Germline values: CDR1 SGHVS, CDR2 FNYEAQ. The CDR3 DNA reads as TGTGCCAGCAGCTTAGCGCAGGGGGCGCTGAAGACTGAAGCTTTCTTT. As protein: CASSLAQGALKTEAFF.

The chain joins TRBV5-1 to TRBJ2-1, with 9 bases aligning to TRBD2. This CDR3 spans 17 amino acids. With V trimmed by 3 bases and J by 0 bases, 7 bases remained unmatched. Per the germline V gene, CDR1 is SGHRS and CDR2 is YFSETQ. The DNA of the CDR3 is TGCGCCAGCAGCTCCGGACTAGCGCCGAGCTCCTACAATGAGCAGTTCTTC. Its translation: CASSSGLAPSSYNEQFF. The complete variable domain, with remaining parts taken from reference TRBV5-1 and TRBJ2-1, reads KAGVTQTPRYLIKTRGQQVTLSCSPISGHRSVSWYQQTPGQGLQFLFEYFSETQRNKGNFPGRFSGRQFSNSRSEMNVSTLELGDSALYLCASSSGLAPSSYNEQFFGPGTRLTVL.

CDR3 region: CASSLARGPTYEQYF. CDR3 nucleotides: TGTGCCAGCAGCTTAGCTAGGGGCCCTACCTACGAGCAGTACTTC. This rearrangement joins TRBV7-8 to TRBJ2-7, with D maybe TRBD1 (5 bases). CDR3 length: 15 amino acids. Germline values: CDR1 SGHVS, CDR2 FQNEAQ. The V gene lost 0 bases and the J gene lost 2 bases, with 11 bases spanning the gap.

The rearrangement links TRBV29-1 to TRBJ2-3; a possible D gene is TRBD1 (6 bases). The ends were cut back, 3 bases at V and 1 base at J, with 11 bases in the middle. Germline V gives CDR1 SQVTM, CDR2 ANQGSEA. This CDR3 contains 14 residues. DNA for the CDR3: TGCAGCGTTGATTTGGGGGCTCGCACAGATACGCAGTATTTT. This sequence encodes CSVDLGARTDTQYF.

CDR3 DNA sequence: TGTGCCAGCAGCTCTAGGGTAACAGGTGGTCAGCCCCAGCATTTT. The encoded protein is CASSSRVTGGQPQHF. The chain recombines TRBV7-2 with TRBJ1-5, with D possibly matching TRBD1 (5 bases). CDR1 and CDR2 (germline): SGHTA, FQGNSA. This CDR3 has 15 residues. V was shortened by 4 bases and J by 6 bases, with 16 bases between the two germline ends.